This entry is about one T cell receptor beta chain. This sample was included in a study of blood T cell repertoires in COVID-19. Germline trimming cut 1 base from V and 4 bases from J; bases unmatched to any gene: 3. CDR3 length equals 17 residues. Per the germline V gene, CDR1 is PRHDT and CDR2 is FYEKMQ (reference sequence). Original processing methods: Scientists estimated how many nucleated cells there were by amplifying reference gene primers. Some clones are missing from TCRdb's copy, which holds only in-frame ones; the method was immunoSEQ multiplex PCR. V and J calls plus clone size are reproduced from that table; the DNA served to infer D and trimming. The table shows some 150,000 clones, with 80% to 85% occurring only once.

Sequenced material: peripheral blood. The chain is built from TRBV13 and TRBJ2-3, with TRBD2 identical over 15 bases. This receptor was obtained from a woman aged 55-75 years with acute or convalescent COVID-19. CDR3 DNA sequence: TGTGCCAGCAGCTTAGTGGGACTAGCGGGAGGCGCAGATACGCAGTATTTT. It translates to CASSLVGLAGGADTQYF.